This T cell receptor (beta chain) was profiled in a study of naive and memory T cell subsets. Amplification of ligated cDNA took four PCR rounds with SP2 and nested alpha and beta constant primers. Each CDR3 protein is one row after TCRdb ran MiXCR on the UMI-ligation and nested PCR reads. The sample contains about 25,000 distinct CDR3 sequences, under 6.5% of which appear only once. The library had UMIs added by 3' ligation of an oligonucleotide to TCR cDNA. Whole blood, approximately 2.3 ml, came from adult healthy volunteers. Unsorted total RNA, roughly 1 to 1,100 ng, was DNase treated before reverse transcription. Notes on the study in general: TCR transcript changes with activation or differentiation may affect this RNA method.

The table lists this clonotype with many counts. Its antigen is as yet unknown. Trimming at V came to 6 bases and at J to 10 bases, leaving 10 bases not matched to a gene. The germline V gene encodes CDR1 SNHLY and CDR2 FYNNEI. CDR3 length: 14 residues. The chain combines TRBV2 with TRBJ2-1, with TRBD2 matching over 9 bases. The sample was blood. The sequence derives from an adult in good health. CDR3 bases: TGTGCCAGCAGAGGGACTAGCCCCCTCCCGGAGCAGTTCTTC. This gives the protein CASRGTSPLPEQFF.